This TCR beta chain was recovered during a study of blood T cells in healthy people across ages (dated by TCRdb to 2015 to 2017). Notes on the research overall: In model experiments, roughly one uniquely barcoded TCR beta cDNA molecule per two T cells was captured by template switching. The study analyzed two additional independent replicas of 1 million unique cDNA reads from the same blood draw for two donors, one aged 18 to 29 and one aged 80 or older. To avoid experimental bias, donors of different ages were randomly spread across the sequencing lanes. The study measured age-related changes in TCR beta repertoire diversity using deep sequencing normalized with unique cDNA molecular identifiers. The donors were split into four age groups: young (average 16 years), middle-aged (about 40), aged (approximately 59) and long-lived (approximately 80).

The donors were roughly 40 Caucasian individuals from Russia, aged roughly 6 to 100 years, who were systemically healthy. Each donor gave 8 to 10 milliliters of peripheral blood, collected into EDTA-treated Vacutainer tubes. Ficoll-Paque density-gradient centrifugation was used to isolate PBMCs, with at least 7 million per sample. Trizol reagent was used to extract total RNA from PBMCs, with at least 6 micrograms per sample. For every donor, an aliquot of PBMCs went through flow cytometry to measure the percentages of naive CD45RAhigh/CD27high T cells. The CDR3 sequence holds 16 residues, the cysteine and phenylalanine included. The retained sequence is limited to the CDR3, 48 bases, with the frame set at the first base. V loses 4 bases of germline sequence and J loses 2 bases, and the interval between the two ends is 17 bases. CDR1 and CDR2 are read off the germline V gene as SGHVS and FQNEAQ. The receptor library was made with 5' RACE. For sequencing, an Illumina HiSeq 2500 was employed. A second PCR of roughly 7 to 12 cycles was run with a J-beta primer mix and a sample-barcoded 5' primer. Each TCR beta cDNA molecule received a unique molecular identifier from a template-switch 5' adaptor carrying 12 random nucleotides. Each sample yielded at least 3 million CDR3-containing paired-end reads. First-strand cDNA synthesis was performed from all RNA using the Mint cDNA synthesis kit, with priming by a TRBC-specific oligonucleotide. Following uracil-DNA glycosylase treatment, a first 18-cycle PCR with universal primers M1SS and BC2_uni_R was performed on all cDNA. On the authors' methods: For normalization, 1 million high-quality reads were randomly selected from each sample, with every read carrying a distinct molecular identifier. Instead of being binned into consensus sequences, reads that shared molecular identifiers were thrown out. MiTCR, run with a Q25 quality threshold and the strictest error-elimination algorithm, handled CDR3 identification, clonotype clustering and error correction. A nonparametric unseen species model with Euler transformation was used to estimate lower-bound total TCR beta diversity. TCRdb trimmed the raw reads at Q25, called clones with MiXCR and kept productive beta chains. Under each unique CDR3 protein, matching rows form one entry showing the most common genes and DNA. TCRdb, not the authors, supplied the V and J calls. This sample holds roughly 1.7 million distinct CDR3 sequences; about 31% were observed only once. 10% to 12% of the sample is held by the ten biggest clonotypes.

Summary of the overall study and its limitations: The CMV infection status of donors was not known, potentially confounding age-related changes in expanded clonotypes. As age increased, observed TCR beta diversity per million T cells dropped in a roughly linear way, and a significant reduction was already evident by age 40. Since profiling was done on bulk unsorted PBMCs, naive and antigen-experienced compartments could not be conclusively compared. Compared with the aged group, the long-lived group had more naive CD4+ T cells, fewer expanded clones and increased TCR diversity, a pattern suggesting age selection. Total diversity estimates from one million sequenced T cells were considered lower bounds and underestimates. The percentage of naive T cells measured by flow cytometry correlated strongly with observed TCR beta diversity.

Notes on this clonotype: What antigen it recognizes has not been identified. No much larger clone exists at a distance of one base, and base qualities are not known.

Recombination joined TRBV7-8 with TRBJ1-2; TRBD1 is a weak D gene call, 6 bases matching. Sequences were obtained from blood. The TCR sequence derives from a woman in her twenties or thirties in good health. The DNA sequence is given as TGTGCCAGCAGCTATGGGGCAGGGGCCGAAAACTATGGCTACACCTTC. Its protein reads: CASSYGAGAENYGYTF.